A selection of T cell receptor beta chains follows, all from one sample in a study of a mutant IDH1 vaccine in newly diagnosed glioma. Using immunoSEQ multiplex PCR, the repertoire was profiled, and TCRdb retains in-frame clones only, with some absent. The table lists approximately 50,000 clones, roughly nine tenths of them singletons. What these receptors recognize is not known. The sequencing used PBMCs, collected from a glioma patient whose treatment included an IDH1 peptide vaccine. The receptors originated from a man aged 35-49 years with glioma. The CDR3 runs from the conserved cysteine through the conserved F or W. The order of the fields is CDR3 protein, CDR3 DNA, J gene, V gene, D gene, clone size. The D gene is left open where the match is weak. Clone size is stated in some rows and not others, as once, few, many or a class when expanded.

CDR3: CATSRDVGVYEQYF
DNA: TGTGCCACCAGCAGAGATGTGGGGGTCTACGAGCAGTACTTC
J: TRBJ2-7
V: TRBV15
D: NA
size: NA

CDR3: CSVIGTGPYNEQFF
DNA: TGCAGCGTTATCGGGACAGGGCCCTACAATGAGCAGTTCTTC
J: TRBJ2-1
V: TRBV29-1
D: TRBD1
size: once

CDR3: CASSQDQVDRGYTF
DNA: TGCGCCAGCAGCCAAGACCAGGTAGATAGGGGCTACACCTTC
J: TRBJ1-2
V: TRBV4-1
D: NA
size: NA

CDR3: CASSARGTSSYEQYF
DNA: TGTGCCAGCAGTGCCCGGGGGACTAGCTCCTACGAGCAGTACTTC
J: TRBJ2-7
V: TRBV2
D: TRBD2
size: NA

CDR3: CASRQGPQETQYF
DNA: TGTGCCAGCAGACAGGGACCCCAAGAGACCCAGTACTTC
J: TRBJ2-5
V: TRBV5-5
D: NA
size: once

CDR3: CASSRTSRETQYF
DNA: TGTGCCAGCAGTCGGACGTCGAGAGAGACCCAGTACTTC
J: TRBJ2-5
V: TRBV6-5
D: NA
size: NA

CDR3: CSVLLPYEQYF
DNA: TGCAGCGTATTGTTGCCGTACGAGCAGTACTTC
J: TRBJ2-7
V: TRBV20-1
D: NA
size: NA

CDR3: CASSLTGTSGSQETQYF
DNA: TGTGCCAGCAGCTTAACGGGGACTAGCGGCTCCCAAGAGACCCAGTACTTC
J: TRBJ2-5
V: TRBV7-8
D: TRBD2
size: few

CDR3: CASSATPSGAYEQYF
DNA: TGTGCCAGCAGCGCTACTCCGTCCGGTGCCTACGAGCAGTACTTC
J: TRBJ2-7
V: TRBV9
D: NA
size: NA

CDR3: CASSLVAGAFYEQYF
DNA: TGCGCCAGCAGCCTAGTAGCGGGAGCTTTCTACGAGCAGTACTTC
J: TRBJ2-7
V: TRBV4-1
D: TRBD2
size: NA

CDR3: CASSYPGTVEQYF
DNA: TGTGCCAGTAGTTACCCAGGGACGGTCGAGCAGTACTTC
J: TRBJ2-7
V: TRBV19
D: NA
size: once

CDR3: CASSDGPPRYEQYF
DNA: TGTGCCAGCAGTGACGGCCCCCCGAGGTACGAGCAGTACTTC
J: TRBJ2-7
V: TRBV2
D: NA
size: NA

CDR3: CASSPIEGQGMVYAFF
DNA: TGTGCCAGCTCACCAATTGAGGGACAGGGGATGGTGTACGCTTTCTTT
J: TRBJ1-1
V: TRBV18
D: TRBD1
size: NA

CDR3: CASTPGTGAPRQPQHF
DNA: TGTGCCAGCACGCCGGGGACAGGGGCCCCTCGACAGCCCCAGCATTTT
J: TRBJ1-5
V: TRBV7-9
D: TRBD1
size: NA

CDR3: CASSFPGGVGTEAFF
DNA: TGTGCCAGCAGCTTTCCCGGGGGGGTTGGGACTGAAGCTTTCTTT
J: TRBJ1-1
V: TRBV7-8
D: NA
size: NA

CDR3: CASSFGVTQYF
DNA: TGTGCCAGCAGCTTCGGGGTCACGCAGTATTTT
J: TRBJ2-3
V: TRBV5-6
D: NA
size: NA

CDR3: CASSQDRRGRYEGKGYTF
DNA: TGCGCCAGCAGCCAAGATCGACGGGGGCGCTACGAAGGGAAGGGCTACACCTTC
J: TRBJ1-2
V: TRBV4-1
D: NA
size: NA

CDR3: CASSYRAVQRDEQYF
DNA: TGTGCCAGCAGTTACAGGGCCGTACAAAGAGACGAGCAGTACTTC
J: TRBJ2-7
V: TRBV6-5
D: NA
size: NA

CDR3: CASSQDLLAGSYNEQFF
DNA: TGCGCCAGCAGCCAAGATTTACTAGCGGGCTCCTACAATGAGCAGTTCTTC
J: TRBJ2-1
V: TRBV4-1
D: TRBD2
size: NA

CDR3: CASSFQISSYEQYF
DNA: TGCGCCAGCAGCTTCCAAATTTCCTCCTACGAGCAGTACTTC
J: TRBJ2-7
V: TRBV5-1
D: NA
size: NA

CDR3: CASSVTYSQPQHF
DNA: TGTGCCAGCAGCGTAACCTACAGTCAGCCCCAGCATTTT
J: TRBJ1-5
V: TRBV9
D: NA
size: NA

CDR3: CASSSQGAWANVLTF
DNA: TGTGCCAGCAGTTCACAGGGTGCGTGGGCCAACGTCCTGACTTTC
J: TRBJ2-6
V: TRBV28
D: NA
size: NA

CDR3: CASRPGSWSTDTQYF
DNA: TGTGCCAGCAGGCCAGGTAGTTGGAGCACAGATACGCAGTATTTT
J: TRBJ2-3
V: TRBV7-9
D: NA
size: NA

CDR3: CATLGVGQGGETQYF
DNA: TGTGCCACCCTCGGGGTAGGACAAGGAGGGGAGACCCAGTACTTC
J: TRBJ2-5
V: TRBV6-1
D: NA
size: NA

CDR3: CASSIGELNTEAFF
DNA: TGTGCCAGTAGTATCGGGGAGCTGAACACTGAAGCTTTCTTT
J: TRBJ1-1
V: TRBV19
D: NA
size: NA

CDR3: CASSLVAAANYGYTF
DNA: TGTGCCAGCAGCTTAGTAGCGGCAGCTAACTATGGCTACACCTTC
J: TRBJ1-2
V: TRBV7-9
D: NA
size: once

CDR3: CASSSQGGGRASEQFF
DNA: TGTGCCAGTAGTTCACAAGGTGGGGGGAGGGCCAGTGAGCAGTTCTTC
J: TRBJ2-1
V: TRBV19
D: TRBD2
size: once

CDR3: CASSFSAGGITGELFF
DNA: TGTGCCAGCAGCTTCTCGGCGGGCGGGATCACCGGGGAGCTGTTTTTT
J: TRBJ2-2
V: TRBV7-9
D: NA
size: NA

CDR3: CASSQDLKLFF
DNA: TGTGCCAGCAGCCAAGATCTGAAACTGTTTTTT
J: TRBJ1-4
V: TRBV4-2
D: NA
size: NA

CDR3: CASSLVSLPYNEQFF
DNA: TGTGCCAGCAGTTTAGTTAGTCTCCCCTACAATGAGCAGTTCTTC
J: TRBJ2-1
V: TRBV27
D: NA
size: NA

CDR3: CASSLGQGASGEQYF
DNA: TGTGCCAGCAGCTTGGGACAGGGGGCGTCGGGCGAGCAGTACTTC
J: TRBJ2-7
V: TRBV5-4
D: TRBD1
size: few

CDR3: CASTTGSSTDTQYF
DNA: TGCGCCAGCACTACTGGTTCTAGCACAGATACGCAGTATTTT
J: TRBJ2-3
V: TRBV5-1
D: NA
size: few

CDR3: CATSTAGEQFF
DNA: TGTGCCACCAGCACCGCGGGCGAGCAGTTCTTC
J: TRBJ2-1
V: TRBV15
D: NA
size: once

CDR3: CASSVDRGETFSGANVLTF
DNA: TGTGCCAGCAGCGTAGACAGGGGCGAAACCTTCTCTGGGGCCAACGTCCTGACTTTC
J: TRBJ2-6
V: TRBV9
D: TRBD1
size: NA

CDR3: CASSLNGFSYQPQHF
DNA: TGTGCCAGCAGCTTAAACGGGTTTTCGTATCAGCCCCAGCATTTT
J: TRBJ1-5
V: TRBV7-2
D: NA
size: NA

CDR3: CASSPGLAGGDEQFF
DNA: TGTGCCAGCTCACCGGGCCTAGCGGGGGGGGATGAGCAGTTCTTC
J: TRBJ2-1
V: TRBV18
D: TRBD2
size: NA

CDR3: CASSSDLAGGRETQYF
DNA: TGTGCCAGCAGCTCGGATCTAGCGGGAGGGCGAGAGACCCAGTACTTC
J: TRBJ2-5
V: TRBV11-2
D: TRBD2
size: NA

CDR3: CASSQGGRSYEQYF
DNA: TGCGCCAGCAGCCAAGGTGGGAGGTCCTACGAGCAGTACTTC
J: TRBJ2-7
V: TRBV4-3
D: NA
size: few

CDR3: CASSVFFTEFGGELFF
DNA: TGTGCCAGCAGTGTATTCTTCACGGAGTTCGGCGGGGAGCTGTTTTTT
J: TRBJ2-2
V: TRBV6-1
D: NA
size: NA

CDR3: CASSLEGGQSLMNTEAFF
DNA: TGTGCCAGCAGCTTGGAGGGGGGACAGTCCTTAATGAACACTGAAGCTTTCTTT
J: TRBJ1-1
V: TRBV5-6
D: TRBD1
size: NA